These 17 T cell receptor beta chains were sequenced from one sample in a study of Ad26.COV2.S vaccination and SARS-CoV-2 variants. Sequencing was performed with immunoSEQ multiplex PCR; in TCRdb, only in-frame clones are kept and a portion is missing. The sample includes around 450,000 clones, about 90% of them seen just once. Noted treatment: roughly 18 received Ad26.COV2.S at low or high dose, single or two shots; five or six received placebo; per-sample allocation not given. Samples were taken on day 63 after the first vaccine or placebo injection. This specimen consisted of peripheral blood, obtained in a trial of Ad26.COV2.S vaccine versus placebo. These receptors all come from a person aged 18-60 years who received the Ad26.COV2.S COVID-19 vaccine or a placebo.

In its sample, this clone was seen once. The CDR3 sequence: CASSLPIQSGERQFF. As DNA, the CDR3 is TGTGCCAGCAGTTTACCGATCCAGAGCGGGGAGCGCCAGTTCTTC. V is TRBV28 and J is TRBJ2-1, with TRBD2 matching 7 bases. The J segment lost 13 bases and the V segment lost 2 bases, leaving 14 bases of the junction unmatched. The CDR3 runs to 15 residues. Germline lookup yields CDR1 MDHEN and CDR2 SYDVKM.

V is TRBV7-9 and J is TRBJ2-7, with 7 bases aligning to TRBD1. Germline CDR1 reads SEHNR; CDR2 reads FQNEAQ (reference sequence). Losses at the gene ends were 5 bases for V and 0 bases for J; bases not matched to a gene: 4. This CDR3 comprises 14 residues. The CDR3 bases are TGTGCCAGCAGCCAGGGGGACCACTCCTACGAGCAGTACTTC. Protein sequence: CASSQGDHSYEQYF.

This sequence joins TRBV10-3 and TRBJ2-1; 9 nucleotides match TRBD2. The CDR3 has 14 amino acids. Per the germline V gene, CDR1 is ENHRY and CDR2 is SYGVKD. The ends lost 6 bases at V and 13 bases at J; junction bases unmatched: 13. The DNA of the CDR3 is TGTGCCATCAGCCTAGGACTAGCGAGTCTCGATCAGTTCTTC. Encoded protein: CAISLGLASLDQFF.

There are a few counts of this clone. The chain employs TRBV15 and TRBJ2-7; 7 positions agree with TRBD2. The V and J ends lost 1 base and 4 bases, in that order; junction bases with no gene match: 1. In germline, CDR1 is LNHNV, CDR2 YYDKDF (reference sequence). CDR3 size: 13 residues. CDR3 protein: CATSRVGGYEQYF. CDR3 nucleotides: TGTGCCACCAGCAGAGTCGGGGGGTACGAGCAGTACTTC.

This chain joins TRBV19 and TRBJ2-5; 10 bases map to TRBD1. Trimming at V came to 3 bases and at J to 1 base, leaving 2 bases not matched to a gene. Germline assignment: CDR1 LNHDA and CDR2 SQIVND (reference sequence). CDR3 length equals 15 residues. The CDR3 DNA is TGTGCCAGTAGTATGGGACAGGGGATCCAAGAGACCCAGTACTTC. Protein product: CASSMGQGIQETQYF.

V and J are TRBV10-3 and TRBJ1-4, with a possible D match to TRBD1 (6 bases). CDR3 length: 18 amino acids. Germline V gives CDR1 ENHRY, CDR2 SYGVKD. Trimming removed 4 bases at V and 0 bases at J, with 18 bases between. The CDR3 region has the DNA TGTGCCATCAGTGCCTCCTCCGGGACACCTGCAACTAATGAAAAACTGTTTTTT. It codes for CAISASSGTPATNEKLFF.

This chain connects TRBV6-2 or TRBV6-3 to TRBJ2-7, with D perhaps being TRBD1 or TRBD2 (6 bases each). Germline V gene data show CDR1 as MNHEY and CDR2 as SVGEGT. The CDR3 totals 12 residues. Trimming stripped 6 bases from V and 6 bases from J, with 12 bases between. CDR3 sequence reads: CASSRPGAEQYF. CDR3 coding DNA: TGTGCCAGCAGCCGCCCGGGGGCCGAGCAGTACTTC.

The chain uses TRBV11-2 and TRBJ2-7; D possibly corresponds to TRBD2 (5 bases). Germline V gene data show CDR1 as SGHAT and CDR2 as FQNNGV. The CDR3 extends over 14 amino acids. Trimming cost V 1 base and J 1 base, with 8 bases left between them. DNA for the CDR3: TGTGCCAGCAGCTTAGGGGCGGGTTCCTACGAGCAGTACTTC. Amino acid sequence: CASSLGAGSYEQYF.

CDR3 sequence: CASSFMTSLDETQYF. The CDR3 DNA sequence: TGTGCCAGCAGCTTTATGACTAGCCTGGACGAGACCCAGTACTTC. The rearrangement links TRBV5-4 to TRBJ2-5, with 7 positions matching TRBD2. CDR3 length: 15 residues. Germline V gene lookup returns CDR1 SGHNT and CDR2 YYREEE (reference sequence). V was pared by 2 bases and J by 5 bases, with 9 bases of the junction left unmatched.

This chain connects TRBV9 to TRBJ2-5; maybe TRBD2 (5 bases). V lost 3 bases and J lost 0, with 9 bases in between. The CDR3 contains 14 residues. Germline V gene data show CDR1 as SGDLS and CDR2 as YYNGEE. The CDR3 DNA is TGTGCCAGCAGCGCTGGGGAGTACCAAGAGACCCAGTACTTC. This sequence encodes CASSAGEYQETQYF.

This clone was detected only once. The V gene is TRBV28, the J gene TRBJ2-7, with D possibly TRBD2 on 6 matching bases. This CDR3 comprises 18 residues. The V gene lost 6 bases and the J gene lost 0 bases, with 24 bases spanning the gap. Germline values: CDR1 MDHEN, CDR2 SYDVKM. In DNA, the CDR3 is TGTGCCAGCAGGTCACTCCGGCCGGGACTCCGAAGCTCCTACGAGCAGTACTTC. Translation: CASRSLRPGLRSSYEQYF.

On this clone: A junction end diverges from the germline sequence, so it may reflect a read error. V is TRBV7-9 and J is TRBJ2-7; 8 nucleotides line up with TRBD2. This CDR3 is built from 14 residues. Germline V gene data show CDR1 as SEHNR and CDR2 as FQNEAQ (reference sequence). Here the CDR3 reads CASSLEIAGTVVTF. CDR3 DNA sequence: TGTGCCAGCAGCTTAGAGATAGCGGGAACGGTGGTTACGTTC. Full variable domain (remainder filled in from reference TRBV7-9 and TRBJ2-7): DTGVSQNPRHKITKRGQNVTFRCDPISEHNRLYWYRQTLGQGPEFLTYFQNEAQLEKSRLLSDRFSAERPKGSFSTLEIQRTEQGDSAMYLCASSLEIAGTVVTFGPGTRLTVT.

The rearrangement uses TRBV5-1 and TRBJ1-2; possible D gene TRBD1, 5 bases. Germline V gives CDR1 SGHRS, CDR2 YFSETQ. V was clipped by 0 bases and J by 8 bases, with 11 bases between them. CDR3 length: 13 amino acids. CDR3 region: CASSLVRDGGYTF. CDR3 coding DNA: TGCGCCAGCAGCTTGGTTCGGGACGGCGGCTACACCTTC. Based on the CDR3 plus reference TRBV5-1 and TRBJ1-2, the full variable domain is KAGVTQTPRYLIKTRGQQVTLSCSPISGHRSVSWYQQTPGQGLQFLFEYFSETQRNKGNFPGRFSGRQFSNSRSEMNVSTLELGDSALYLCASSLVRDGGYTFGSGTRLTVV.

V usage is TRBV28 and J usage is TRBJ1-4, with D unclear. There are 12 residues in the CDR3. Germline CDR1 and CDR2: MDHEN and SYDVKM. With 4 bases removed from V and 7 bases from J, the gap between germline ends came to 7 bases. CDR3 sequence (DNA): TGTGCCAGCAGTTCCGGCGGTGAAAAACTGTTTTTT. This codes for CASSSGGEKLFF.

The sample holds one count of this clone. The rearrangement links TRBV27 to TRBJ1-5; the D is unclear. Between the trimmed V and J ends, which lost 6 bases and 1 base, there was a span of 7 bases. Germline V lookup: CDR1 MNHEY, CDR2 SMNVEV (reference sequence). This CDR3 is built from 13 residues. The CDR3 region has the DNA TGTGCCAGCAGACAGTGGAGCAATCAGCCCCAGCATTTT. It yields the protein CASRQWSNQPQHF.

This sequence joins TRBV5-5 and TRBJ2-7, with TRBD1 as a possible D gene (6 bases). The length of the CDR3 is 14 residues. Germline-derived CDR1 and CDR2 are SGHKS and YYEKEE (reference sequence). The V end was cut by 5 bases, the J end by 3 bases, with 15 bases between. CDR3 coding DNA: TGTGCCAGCAGTCAACCAGGGGTGAACTACGAGCAGTACTTC. Protein: CASSQPGVNYEQYF.

This chain uses TRBV9 with TRBJ2-1; D gene uncertain. Deletions cut 1 base from V and 6 bases from J, with 2 bases between. The CDR3 contains 11 residues. Germline CDR1 is SGDLS and CDR2 is YYNGEE. The CDR3 DNA sequence: TGTGCCAGCAGCGTAACCAATGAGCAGTTCTTC. This gives the protein CASSVTNEQFF.